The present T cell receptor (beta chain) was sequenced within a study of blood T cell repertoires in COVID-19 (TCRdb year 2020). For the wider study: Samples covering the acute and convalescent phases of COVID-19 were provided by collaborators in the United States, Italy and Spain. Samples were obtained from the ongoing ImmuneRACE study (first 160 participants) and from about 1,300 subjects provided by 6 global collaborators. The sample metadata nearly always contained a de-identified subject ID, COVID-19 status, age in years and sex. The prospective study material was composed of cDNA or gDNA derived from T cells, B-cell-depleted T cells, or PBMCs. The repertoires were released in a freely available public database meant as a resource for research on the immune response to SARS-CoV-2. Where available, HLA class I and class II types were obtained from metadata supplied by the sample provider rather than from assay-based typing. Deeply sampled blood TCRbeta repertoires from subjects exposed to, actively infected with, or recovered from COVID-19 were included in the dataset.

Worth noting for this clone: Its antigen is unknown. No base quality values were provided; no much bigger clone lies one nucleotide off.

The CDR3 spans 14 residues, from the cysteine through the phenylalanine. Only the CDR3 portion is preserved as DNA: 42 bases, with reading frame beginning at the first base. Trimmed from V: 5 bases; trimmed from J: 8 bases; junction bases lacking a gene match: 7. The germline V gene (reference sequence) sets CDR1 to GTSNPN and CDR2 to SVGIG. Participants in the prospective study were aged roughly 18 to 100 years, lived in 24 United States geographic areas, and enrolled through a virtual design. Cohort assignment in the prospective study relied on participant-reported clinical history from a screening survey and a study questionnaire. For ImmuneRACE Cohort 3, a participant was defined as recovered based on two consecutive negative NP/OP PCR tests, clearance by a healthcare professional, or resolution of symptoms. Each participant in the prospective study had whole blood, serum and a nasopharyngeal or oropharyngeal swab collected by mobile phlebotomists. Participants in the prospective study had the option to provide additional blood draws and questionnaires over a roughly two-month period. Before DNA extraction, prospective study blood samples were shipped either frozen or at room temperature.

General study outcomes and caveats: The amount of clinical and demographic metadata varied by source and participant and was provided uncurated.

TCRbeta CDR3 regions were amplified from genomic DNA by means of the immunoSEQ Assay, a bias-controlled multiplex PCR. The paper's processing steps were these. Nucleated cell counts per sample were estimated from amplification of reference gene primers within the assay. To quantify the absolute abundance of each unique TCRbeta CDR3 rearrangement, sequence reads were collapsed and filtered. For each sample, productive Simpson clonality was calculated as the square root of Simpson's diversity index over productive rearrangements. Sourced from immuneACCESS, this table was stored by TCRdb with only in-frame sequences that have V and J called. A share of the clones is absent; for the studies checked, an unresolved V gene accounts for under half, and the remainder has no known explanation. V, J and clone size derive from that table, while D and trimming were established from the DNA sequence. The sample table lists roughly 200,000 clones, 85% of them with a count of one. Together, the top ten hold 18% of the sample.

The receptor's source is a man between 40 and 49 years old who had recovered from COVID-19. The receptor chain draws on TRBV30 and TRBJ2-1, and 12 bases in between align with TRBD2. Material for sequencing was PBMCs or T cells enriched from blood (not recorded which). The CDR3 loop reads CAWARTSGIDEQFF. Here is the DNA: TGTGCCTGGGCCAGGACTAGCGGGATTGATGAGCAGTTCTTC.